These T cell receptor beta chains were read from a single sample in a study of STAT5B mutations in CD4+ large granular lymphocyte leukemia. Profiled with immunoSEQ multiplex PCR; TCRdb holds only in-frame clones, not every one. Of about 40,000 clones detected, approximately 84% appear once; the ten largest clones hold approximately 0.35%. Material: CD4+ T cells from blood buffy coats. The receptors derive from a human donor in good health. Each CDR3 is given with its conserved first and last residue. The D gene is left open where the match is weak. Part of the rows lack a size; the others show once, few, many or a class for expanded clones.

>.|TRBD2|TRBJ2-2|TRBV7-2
TGTGCCAGCAGCTTCCGACTAGCTTCCACCGGGGAGCTGTTTTTT
CASSFRLASTGELFF
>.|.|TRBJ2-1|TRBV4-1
TGCGCCAGCAGCCAAGGGAGGGGGGGGAGTGATGAGCAGTTCTTC
CASSQGRGGSDEQFF
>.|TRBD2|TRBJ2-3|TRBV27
TGTGCCAGCAGCCCCCGGGGGAGGGAGGATAACACAGATACGCAGTATTTT
CASSPRGREDNTDTQYF
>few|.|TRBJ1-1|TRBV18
TGTGCCAGCTCACCAGACAGCAGTGAAGCTTTCTTT
CASSPDSSEAFF
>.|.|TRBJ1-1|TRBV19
TGTGCCAGCCGACGGGAGAACACTGAAGCTTTCTTT
CASRRENTEAFF
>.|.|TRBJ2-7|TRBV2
TGTGCCAGCAGTGGCGATGGAAGTATCCTCTACGAGCAGTACTTC
CASSGDGSILYEQYF
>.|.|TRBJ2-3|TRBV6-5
TGTGCCAGCAGTTACTCGTACAGAGTCACAGATACGCAGTATTTT
CASSYSYRVTDTQYF
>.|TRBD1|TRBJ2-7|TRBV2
TGTGCCAGCAGTGAAAGGGGACAGGAGGGTTACGAGCAGTACTTC
CASSERGQEGYEQYF
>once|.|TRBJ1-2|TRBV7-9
TGTGCCAGCAGCTTAGCGCTAGAGACAGAATTCATCTATGGCTACACCTTC
CASSLALETEFIYGYTF
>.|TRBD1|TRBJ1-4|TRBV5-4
TGTGCCAGCAGCTTGCTTCAGGGGGTTAATGAAAAACTGTTTTTT
CASSLLQGVNEKLFF
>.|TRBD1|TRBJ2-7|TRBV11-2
TGTGCCAGCAGCTTCACAGGGGCTGGGGTCGAGCAGTACTTC
CASSFTGAGVEQYF
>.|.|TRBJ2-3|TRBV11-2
TGTGCCAGCGCTTTAAGAGCCGCGCTAGAGGTAGATACGCAGTATTTT
CASALRAALEVDTQYF
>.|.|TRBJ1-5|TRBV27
TGTGCCAGCAGTTCGGCAAGCTACAATCAGCCCCAGCATTTT
CASSSASYNQPQHF
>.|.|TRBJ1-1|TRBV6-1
TGTGCCAGCAGTGTGGCGGTGGAGGCTTTCTTT
CASSVAVEAFF
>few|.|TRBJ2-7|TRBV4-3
TGCGCCAGCAGCCAAGATCTTACTAGCTTGGAGCAGTACTTC
CASSQDLTSLEQYF
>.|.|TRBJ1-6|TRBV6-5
TGTGCCAGCAGGAGATCCGGGACCAATTATTCACCCCTCCACTTT
CASRRSGTNYSPLHF
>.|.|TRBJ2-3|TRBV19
TGTGCCAGTAGTAATGGACACACAGATACGCAGTATTTT
CASSNGHTDTQYF